This note documents a single T cell receptor (beta chain) sequence. Antigen unknown. Measured with immunoSEQ multiplex PCR; TCRdb has only the in-frame clones, and not every one. The sample includes about 50,000 clones, 73% of them seen just once. Each patient experienced a relapse that followed autologous stem cell transplantation, and brentuximab vedotin exposure varied. The data are from a study of PD-1 blockade in classical Hodgkin lymphoma. Overall study findings and caveats: The diversity seen at baseline in complete responders resembled that of newly diagnosed patients.

The TCR originated in a human donor with classical Hodgkin lymphoma. The source was peripheral blood mononuclear cells (PBMCs), collected before the second cycle of nivolumab.

The CDR3 here is CASSPRDEQFF. The CDR3 DNA reads as TGTGCCAGTAGTCCACGAGATGAGCAGTTCTTC. This chain links TRBV19 with TRBJ2-1; no reliable D call. This CDR3 region has 11 residues. V dropped 5 bases and J dropped 8 bases, with 7 bases sitting between them. CDR1 is LNHDA, CDR2 SQIVND, per germline (reference sequence).